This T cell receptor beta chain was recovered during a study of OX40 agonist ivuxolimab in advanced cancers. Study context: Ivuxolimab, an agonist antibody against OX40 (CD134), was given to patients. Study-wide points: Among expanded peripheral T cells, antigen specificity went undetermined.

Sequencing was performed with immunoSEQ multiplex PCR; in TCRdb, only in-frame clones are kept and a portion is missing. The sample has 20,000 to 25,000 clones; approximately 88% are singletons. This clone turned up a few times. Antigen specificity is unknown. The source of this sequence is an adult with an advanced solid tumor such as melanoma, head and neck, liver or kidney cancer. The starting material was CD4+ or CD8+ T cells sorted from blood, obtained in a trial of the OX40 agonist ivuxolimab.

The CDR3 nucleotides read TGTGCCAGCTGTCGTGGGAGCTCCTACGAGCAGTACTTC. This translates into CASCRGSSYEQYF. J is TRBJ2-7 and V is TRBV13, with D possibly matching TRBD2 (5 bases). Germline-derived CDR1 and CDR2 are PRHDT and FYEKMQ (reference sequence). The V and J ends lost 8 bases and 0 bases respectively, with 11 bases between them. The CDR3 is made up of 13 amino acids.